A selection of T cell receptor beta chains follows, all from one sample in a study of blood T cells in healthy people across ages. In TCRdb, the 5' RACE reads were re-called with MiXCR into one record per CDR3 protein. The sample has approximately 790,000 distinct CDR3 sequences, about 59% seen once. The material sequenced was blood. These receptor sequences come from a man in his thirties or forties in good health. Both conserved end residues are part of each CDR3. D genes are given only for firm matches. Size is omitted from some rows. Given values are once, few, many or a class for expanded clones.

>TRBV5-1|TRBJ2-7|TRBD2|NA
TGCGCCAGCAGCTTGGGACTAGCGGGGGTTGTTTCCTACGAGCAGTACTTC
CASSLGLAGVVSYEQYF
>TRBV11-2|TRBJ2-6|NA|NA
TGTGCCAGCAGCTTAAGAACTGACAGGTCTAGAGGCTCTGGGGCCAACGTCCTGACTTTC
CASSLRTDRSRGSGANVLTF
>TRBV6-6|TRBJ1-5|NA|NA
TGTGCCAGCAGTTACTCGGGCAGCTTCGATAGCAATCAGCCCCAGCATTTT
CASSYSGSFDSNQPQHF
>TRBV7-3|TRBJ1-5|NA|NA
TGTGCCAGCAGCTTAGGTAGGGCCCAGCCCCAGCATTTT
CASSLGRAQPQHF
>TRBV6-6|TRBJ2-1|TRBD2|NA
TGTGCCAGCACAGTAGCGGGGGAGCAGTTCTTC
CASTVAGEQFF
>TRBV6-2/TRBV6-3|TRBJ1-5|NA|NA
TGTGCCAGCAGTGGGGCCCTGGGACTGAGCAATCAGCCCCAGCATTTT
CASSGALGLSNQPQHF
>TRBV7-2|TRBJ2-7|TRBD2|NA
TGTGCCAGCAGCTTCTCTAGCGGGATGGATTACGAGCAGTACTTC
CASSFSSGMDYEQYF
>TRBV11-3|TRBJ2-1|NA|NA
TGTGCCAGCAGCTGGTACTCCTCACAGGACAATGAGCAGTTCTTC
CASSWYSSQDNEQFF
>TRBV6-5|TRBJ2-7|NA|few
TGTGCCAGCAGTTCGAACCGGGACTACGAGCAGTACTTC
CASSSNRDYEQYF
>TRBV6-5|TRBJ2-7|TRBD1|few
TGTGCCAGCAGTTTGGACAGGGAGTTGTACGAGCAGTACTTC
CASSLDRELYEQYF
>TRBV6-5|TRBJ1-1|NA|few
TGTGCCAGCAGTCCTTGGGGCCCGAACACTGAAGCTTTCTTT
CASSPWGPNTEAFF
>TRBV5-1|TRBJ2-1|TRBD1|NA
TGCGCCAGCAGCTTGGGGTACCCGGGACAGAGAATTTACAATGAGCAGTTCTTC
CASSLGYPGQRIYNEQFF
>TRBV20-1|TRBJ2-7|NA|NA
TGCAGTGCTCGGCCCCTGACGCCGAGGGCAGGACGAGACGAGCAGTACTTC
CSARPLTPRAGRDEQYF
>TRBV28|TRBJ2-1|NA|NA
TGTGCCAGCAGTATTGGGTGGGGTGAGCAGTTCTTC
CASSIGWGEQFF
>TRBV7-8|TRBJ2-1|NA|once
TGTGCCAGCAGCTTTATACGCCAAGAGACCCAGTTCTTC
CASSFIRQETQFF
>TRBV20-1|TRBJ2-7|TRBD1|NA
TGCAGTGCGGGGACAGCCTCGGCTACCGACGAGCAGTACTTC
CSAGTASATDEQYF
>TRBV7-9|TRBJ2-1|TRBD1|many
TGTGCCAGCAGCTTGCGTTACAGGGGGATCCACAATGAGCAGTTCTTC
CASSLRYRGIHNEQFF
>TRBV20-1|TRBJ2-7|TRBD1|NA
TGCAGTGCGCCCCCCCGGGGACAGGGCCCCTACGAGCAGTACTTC
CSAPPRGQGPYEQYF
>TRBV20-1|TRBJ2-7|TRBD1|NA
TGCAGTGCTAGAGCGCGGACAGGCTTTCGATACGAGCAGTACTTC
CSARARTGFRYEQYF
>TRBV7-9|TRBJ2-1|TRBD1|once
TGTGCCAGCAGCTTATCCCGGACAGGGCAAGAGACCCAGTTCTTC
CASSLSRTGQETQFF
>TRBV3-1|TRBJ2-1|TRBD2|NA
TGTGCCAGCAGCCGAGATCTAGCGGGGGGGTACAATGAGCAGTTCTTC
CASSRDLAGGYNEQFF
>TRBV6-5|TRBJ2-5|NA|NA
TGTGCCAGCAGTACCCACAGTGGGGGGGAGACCCAGTACTTC
CASSTHSGGETQYF
>TRBV12-3/TRBV12-4|TRBJ2-7|NA|few
TGTGCCAGCAGAGTGGGGGGCTCCCTTTTGGAGCAGTACTTC
CASRVGGSLLEQYF
>TRBV12-3/TRBV12-4|TRBJ2-3|TRBD1|NA
TGTGCCAGCAGTCCTGCCCACGGGACAGGGGGTCCGATGGATACGCAGTATTTT
CASSPAHGTGGPMDTQYF
>TRBV12-3/TRBV12-4|TRBJ2-3|NA|NA
TGTGCCAGCAGTCTCTATTCCCGCACAGATACGCAGTATTTT
CASSLYSRTDTQYF
>TRBV7-7|TRBJ2-5|NA|NA
TGTGCCAGCAGCCCCAACGGGGGCCTAGCTAACCCGGAGACCCAGTACTTC
CASSPNGGLANPETQYF
>TRBV9|TRBJ1-2|NA|NA
TGTGCCAGCAGCGTAGGCAGCGCGGATGGCTACACCTTC
CASSVGSADGYTF
>TRBV20-1|TRBJ2-1|TRBD2|NA
TGCAGTGCTCCGTGGCGGGGGGCGGACAATGAGCAGTTCTTC
CSAPWRGADNEQFF
>TRBV28|TRBJ2-3|TRBD1|NA
TGTGCCAGCGGACCTTCGGGACAGGTGTTCGGGCTGTTCACAGATACGCAGTATTTT
CASGPSGQVFGLFTDTQYF
>TRBV5-1|TRBJ1-2|NA|few
TGCGCCAGCAGCTCTGTTGGGCTTAACTATGGCTACACCTTC
CASSSVGLNYGYTF
>TRBV6-6|TRBJ1-5|TRBD1|once
TGTGCCAGCAGTCAGGACAGGGCCGATCAGCCCCAGCATTTT
CASSQDRADQPQHF
>TRBV30|TRBJ2-1|TRBD1|NA
TGTGCCTGGAACAGGGGGTTTATGAATGAGCAGTTCTTC
CAWNRGFMNEQFF
>TRBV14|TRBJ2-2|NA|NA
TGTGCCAGCAGTCGACAGGTCGGGAACACCGGGGAGCTGTTTTTT
CASSRQVGNTGELFF
>TRBV4-3|TRBJ1-2|NA|NA
TGCGCCAGCAGCCAAGAGGTTAGGGTTTTAGGCGGCTATGGCTACACCTTC
CASSQEVRVLGGYGYTF
>TRBV15|TRBJ2-7|NA|NA
TGTGCCACCAGCATCCCTCGGGGAGTATCCTACGAGCAGTACTTC
CATSIPRGVSYEQYF
>TRBV11-1|TRBJ2-4|NA|few
TGTGCCAGCAGCTTAGCGGGGGGACGCCTTCAGTACTTC
CASSLAGGRLQYF
>TRBV5-6|TRBJ2-1|TRBD2|NA
TGTGCCAGCAGCTCTACGACTAGCGGGGGGATACATCACTCCTACAATGAGCAGTTCTTC
CASSSTTSGGIHHSYNEQFF
>TRBV27|TRBJ2-5|NA|few
TGTGCCAGCAGTTTGTCGGTGCTGGAGACCCAGTACTTC
CASSLSVLETQYF
>TRBV3-1|TRBJ2-4|NA|NA
TGTGCCAGCAGCCAAGGTACTCGGGGGCCAGGGAGGGCCATTCAGTACTTC
CASSQGTRGPGRAIQYF
>TRBV5-1|TRBJ2-6|NA|NA
TGCGCCAGCAGCTTGGATCAGGGACCAAGCTCTGGGGCCAACGTCCTGACTTTC
CASSLDQGPSSGANVLTF
>TRBV5-1|TRBJ2-7|TRBD1|once
TGCGCCAGCAGCAAGGAAGGACAGGTTCCGCACGAGCAGTACTTC
CASSKEGQVPHEQYF
>TRBV20-1|TRBJ2-1|NA|NA
TGCAGTGCTTCGGAAACAGCCCTGGGCTCCTACAATGGGCAGTTCTTC
CSASETALGSYNGQFF
>TRBV7-9|TRBJ2-7|NA|few
TGTGCCAGCAGCTTACAGGGCAGCTCCTACGAGAGGCACTACGAGCAGTACTTC
CASSLQGSSYERHYEQYF
>TRBV13|TRBJ2-7|NA|NA
TGTGCCAGCAGCCCGGGTGTCGGAGCGCAGTACTTC
CASSPGVGAQYF
>TRBV29-1|TRBJ1-5|NA|few
TGCAGCATAGAGACAGGAGAAAATCAGCCCCAGCATTTT
CSIETGENQPQHF
>TRBV29-1|TRBJ2-7|TRBD2|NA
TGCAGCGTTGAAGAGGGCCGGGGGGCCTACGAGCAGTACTTC
CSVEEGRGAYEQYF
>TRBV27|TRBJ2-3|NA|NA
TGTGCCAGCAGTTTCAGTGCATGGGGCACAGATACGCAGTATTTT
CASSFSAWGTDTQYF
>TRBV20-1|TRBJ2-7|NA|NA
TGCAGTGCTACCAGGGGCGAGCAGTACTTC
CSATRGEQYF
>TRBV9|TRBJ1-1|NA|once
TGTGCCAGCAGCACCCGGGCCACGAACACTGAAGCTTTCTTT
CASSTRATNTEAFF
>TRBV12-3/TRBV12-4|TRBJ2-1|NA|NA
TGCGCCAGCAGTTTTAAACTAGGTTACAATGAGCAGTTCTTC
CASSFKLGYNEQFF
>TRBV15|TRBJ2-7|NA|NA
TGTGCCACCAGCAGCGGGACATATATTGACGAGCAGTACTTC
CATSSGTYIDEQYF
>TRBV28|TRBJ2-2|NA|few
TGTGCCAGCAGAACCTCCGGGGAGCTGTTTTTT
CASRTSGELFF
>TRBV7-2|TRBJ1-2|TRBD1|NA
TGTGCCAGCAGCTTTCTCGGGACAGGGTTTCCATCTAACTATGGCTACACCTTC
CASSFLGTGFPSNYGYTF
>TRBV7-2|TRBJ2-3|NA|NA
TGTGCCAGCAGCCCAGGGTTCGGGACGCCGAGCACAGATACGCAGTATTTT
CASSPGFGTPSTDTQYF
>TRBV20-1|TRBJ2-7|TRBD1|NA
TGCAGTGCTAGAGTGTATCGGGACAGGGACGACGAGCAGTACTTC
CSARVYRDRDDEQYF